One and the same sample provided the 22 T cell receptor beta chains below, sequenced in a study of T cell responses to AZD1222 COVID-19 vaccine. Generated by immunoSEQ multiplex PCR, the TCRdb table keeps only in-frame clones and is missing some. The repertoire holds 65,000 to 80,000 clones, over 85% seen once, with roughly 3.9% in the top ten. This specimen consisted of peripheral blood, obtained on day 0 of AZD1222 vaccination. Every receptor here comes from an adult in good health.

This chain connects TRBV7-9 to TRBJ1-2; D is unresolved. Trimming left V 1 base short and J 5 bases short, with 11 bases between. The CDR3 runs to 14 residues. Germline-derived CDR1 and CDR2 are SEHNR and FQNEAQ (reference sequence). CDR3 sequence reads: CASSLVGYAYGYTF. The DNA for the CDR3 is TGTGCCAGCAGCTTAGTAGGGTACGCTTATGGCTACACCTTC. The whole variable domain, filled in from reference TRBV7-9 and TRBJ1-2, reads DTGVSQNPRHKITKRGQNVTFRCDPISEHNRLYWYRQTLGQGPEFLTYFQNEAQLEKSRLLSDRFSAERPKGSFSTLEIQRTEQGDSAMYLCASSLVGYAYGYTFGSGTRLTVV.

V usage is TRBV2 and J usage is TRBJ2-2; TRBD2 aligns across 9 bases. The CDR3 is 13 amino acids. The trim removed 7 bases at V and 7 bases at J, leaving 4 bases unmatched. Germline CDR1 reads SNHLY; CDR2 reads FYNNEI. The chain's CDR3 is CASTAGGIGELFF. CDR3 nucleotides: TGTGCCAGCACCGCGGGGGGGATCGGGGAGCTGTTTTTT.

The J gene is TRBJ2-1, the V gene TRBV20-1, with D perhaps matching TRBD2 (6 bases). The germline CDR1 and CDR2 sequences are DFQATT and SNEGSKA (reference sequence). This CDR3 contains 13 residues. V gave up 3 bases and J gave up 7 bases, with 13 bases separating them. CDR3 amino acids: CSASSGARNEQFF. The CDR3 nucleotides read TGCAGTGCTAGTTCGGGAGCTCGGAATGAGCAGTTCTTC.

The chain couples TRBV11-3 to TRBJ1-2; D remains ambiguous. The CDR3 consists of 13 residues. V was shortened by 5 bases and J by 3 bases, with 10 bases between the two germline ends. Per germline, CDR1 SGHNT and CDR2 YENEEA. CDR3 nucleotides: TGTGCCAGCAGCCCCAGGACGGACTATGGCTACACCTTC. Translating it yields CASSPRTDYGYTF.

The J gene is TRBJ2-2, the V gene TRBV19; D may match TRBD1 or TRBD2 (5 bases each). Germline values: CDR1 LNHDA, CDR2 SQIVND (reference sequence). This CDR3 spans 14 amino acids. The ends were cut back, 7 bases at V and 6 bases at J, with 15 bases in the middle. The CDR3 DNA is TGTGCCAGTATGCCCGGGGCTGGCTCCGGGGAGCTGTTTTTT. As protein: CASMPGAGSGELFF.

This chain connects TRBV5-6 to TRBJ1-6; no reliable D call. The CDR3 totals 16 residues. CDR1 and CDR2 (germline): SGHDT, YYEEEE. V lost 5 bases, J lost 3 bases, and 15 bases lay in between. CDR3 DNA: TGTGCCAGCAGTAGGGAACGGGGTTACTATAATTCACCCCTCCACTTT. This gives the protein CASSRERGYYNSPLHF. The full variable domain, with the rest looked up from reference TRBV5-6 and TRBJ1-6, is DAGVTQSPTHLIKTRGQQVTLRCSPKSGHDTVSWYQQALGQGPQFIFQYYEEEERQRGNFPDRFSGHQFPNYSSELNVNALLLGDSALYLCASSRERGYYNSPLHFGNGTRLTVT.

This clone came up once. The J gene is TRBJ1-2, the V gene TRBV4-1; no definite D call. Deletions cut 1 base from V and 8 bases from J, with 11 bases between. Germline lookup yields CDR1 MGHRA and CDR2 YSYEKL. The CDR3 contains 13 residues. CDR3 coding DNA: TGCGCCAGCAGCCAAGTGGTGGGGATAGGCTACACCTTC. This translates into CASSQVVGIGYTF.

The chain has TRBV2 and TRBJ1-5, with D possibly TRBD1 on 6 matching bases. The CDR3 is made up of 14 amino acids. Germline CDR1 SNHLY, CDR2 FYNNEI. V lost 10 bases, J lost 7 bases, and 20 bases lay in between. The CDR3 coding sequence is TGTGCCACCAGAGCAGGGGTTCCGGGACAGCCCCAGCATTTT. Translating gives CATRAGVPGQPQHF.

This clone was counted once. The chain links TRBV21-1 to TRBJ1-2; the table names TRBD1, a call not compared with the DNA. TRBV21-1 is a documented pseudogene. The CDR3 loop spans 13 amino acids. The CDR3 nucleotides read TGTGCCAGCAGCCTAAAAAGGGGCTATGGCTACACCTTC. Translation: CASSLKRGYGYTF.

V and J are TRBV5-1 and TRBJ1-5; the D gene is possibly TRBD1 (5 bases). The CDR3 loop spans 16 amino acids. Trimming cost V 4 bases and J 5 bases, with 19 bases left between them. Per germline, CDR1 SGHRS and CDR2 YFSETQ. The CDR3: CASSQDPGRGYQPQHF. CDR3 sequence (DNA): TGCGCCAGCAGCCAGGACCCGGGCCGGGGGTATCAGCCCCAGCATTTT. Looking up the rest from reference TRBV5-1 and TRBJ1-5 gives the full variable domain: KAGVTQTPRYLIKTRGQQVTLSCSPISGHRSVSWYQQTPGQGLQFLFEYFSETQRNKGNFPGRFSGRQFSNSRSEMNVSTLELGDSALYLCASSQDPGRGYQPQHFGDGTRLSIL.

The rearrangement uses TRBV5-1 and TRBJ1-3; no definite D call. CDR1 and CDR2 from the germline V gene are SGHRS and YFSETQ. There are 16 residues in the CDR3. Trimming took 1 base from V and 0 from J, leaving 11 bases between them. Here the CDR3 DNA reads TGCGCCAGCAGCTTGAACCCTGGGTTCTCTGGAAACACCATATATTTT. Encoded protein: CASSLNPGFSGNTIYF. The full variable domain, completed using reference TRBV5-1 and TRBJ1-3, is KAGVTQTPRYLIKTRGQQVTLSCSPISGHRSVSWYQQTPGQGLQFLFEYFSETQRNKGNFPGRFSGRQFSNSRSEMNVSTLELGDSALYLCASSLNPGFSGNTIYFGEGSWLTVV.

CDR3 loop: CASSPWTSTETQYF. Here the CDR3 DNA reads TGTGCCAGCAGCCCGTGGACTAGCACAGAGACCCAGTACTTC. The chain uses TRBV14 and TRBJ2-5, with TRBD2 matching over 8 bases. Germline V lookup: CDR1 SGHDN, CDR2 FVKESK. Trimming took 4 bases from V and 4 from J; bases not matched to a gene: 5. The CDR3 has 14 amino acids.

The rearrangement links TRBV5-1 to TRBJ2-6, with D uncertain. This CDR3 is 14 amino acids long. Germline CDR1 and CDR2: SGHRS and YFSETQ. V lost 7 bases and J 0 bases, leaving 8 bases between the germline ends. CDR3: CASLPGSGANVLTF. CDR3 nucleotide sequence: TGCGCCAGCCTCCCGGGCTCTGGGGCCAACGTCCTGACTTTC.

The chain carries TRBV9 and TRBJ2-2, with TRBD1 identical over 8 bases. With V trimmed by 0 bases and J by 7 bases, 5 bases remained unmatched. CDR3 length equals 15 residues. Germline lookup yields CDR1 SGDLS and CDR2 YYNGEE. In DNA, the CDR3 is TGTGCCAGCAGCGTAGTACAGGGGGTTGACGGGGAGCTGTTTTTT. Its protein is CASSVVQGVDGELFF.

V usage is TRBV10-1 and J usage is TRBJ2-7, with 8 bases fitting TRBD2. The CDR3 totals 15 residues. Germline CDR1 and CDR2: WNHNN and SYGVQD (reference sequence). J lost 0 bases, V lost 3 bases, and 4 bases had no gene match. The CDR3 nucleotides are TGCGCCAGCAGTGATGGAGCGGGAGCCTCCTACGAGCAGTACTTC. It encodes CASSDGAGASYEQYF.

The chain recombines TRBV13 with TRBJ2-7; 9 bases agree with TRBD2. The CDR3 is 15 residues long. The V gene end was trimmed by 4 bases and the J gene end by 4 bases; junction bases not matched to a gene: 8. Germline V gene data show CDR1 as PRHDT and CDR2 as FYEKMQ (reference sequence). CDR3 loop: CASSSLASGTYEQYF. The CDR3 bases are TGTGCCAGCAGCTCCCTTGCTAGCGGGACGTACGAGCAGTACTTC.

This clone was seen a few times. The chain has TRBV6-2 or TRBV6-3 and TRBJ2-3; TRBD1 agrees at 7 bases. The germline CDR1 and CDR2 sequences are MNHEY and SVGEGT. V trimming: 4 bases; J trimming: 4 bases; junction bases outside the gene matches: 8. CDR3 length equals 15 residues. CDR3 in DNA: TGTGCCAGCAGTTCCCCCGGGACAGCCCCAGATACGCAGTATTTT. This encodes CASSSPGTAPDTQYF.

The chain employs TRBV5-6 and TRBJ1-3, with D uncertain. There are 14 residues in the CDR3. V was shortened by 4 bases and J by 3 bases, with 11 bases between the two germline ends. Germline loops: CDR1 SGHDT, CDR2 YYEEEE. In nucleotides, the CDR3 is TGTGCCAGCAGCCTCCCCCAGGATGGAAACACCATATATTTT. It codes for CASSLPQDGNTIYF.

Details on this clone: The germline gene is not matched at one end of the junction; a read error may be the cause. This sequence joins TRBV10-2 and TRBJ1-4; 8 bases fit TRBD1. Germline lookup yields CDR1 WSHSY and CDR2 SAAADI. CDR3 length: 14 amino acids. DNA for the CDR3: TGCGTCAGCAGTGTGACAGGGGAGAATGAAAAACTGTTTTTT. This sequence encodes CVSSVTGENEKLFF.

The chain links TRBV4-1 to TRBJ1-3, with D unresolved. Trimming removed 7 bases at V and 4 bases at J, with 14 bases between. Germline CDR1 reads MGHRA; CDR2 reads YSYEKL. The CDR3 runs 14 residues. The CDR3 nucleotides are TGCGCCAGCACCCTGGTGCCGGGAGGAAACACCATATATTTT. Amino acid sequence: CASTLVPGGNTIYF.

The chain employs TRBV5-4 and TRBJ2-3; the D call may be TRBD1 or TRBD2 (5 bases each). Trimming cost V 3 bases and J 9 bases, with 20 bases left between them. The CDR3 is 15 residues long. Germline V gives CDR1 SGHNT, CDR2 YYREEE (reference sequence). In DNA, the CDR3 is TGTGCCAGCAGCTCCTACGGGGACCCATCAAGAACGCAGTATTTT. This translates into CASSSYGDPSRTQYF.

V gene TRBV3-1 (or the pseudogene TRBV3-2) combines with J gene TRBJ1-4; no clear D. The CDR3 contains 14 residues. Trimming left V 0 bases short and J 8 bases short, with 10 bases between. Germline V gene sequence: CDR1 LGHDT, CDR2 YNNKEL (reference sequence). CDR3 in amino acids: CASSQDQRREKLFF. CDR3 bases: TGTGCCAGCAGCCAAGATCAACGGAGGGAAAAACTGTTTTTT.